Below are 12 T cell receptor beta chains sequenced from a single sample in a study of blood T cell repertoires in COVID-19. Profiling relied on immunoSEQ multiplex PCR, and the TCRdb table lists in-frame clones only, not all of them. Among 35,000 to 55,000 clones listed, roughly 80% were seen once. Sequenced: peripheral blood. The receptors were gathered from a man between 60 and 75 years old with active COVID-19.

This clone appeared a single time. This sequence joins TRBV5-4 and TRBJ2-1, with 9 bases aligning to TRBD2. V shed 1 base, J shed 7 bases, and the junction held 6 bases outside the gene matches. CDR1 is SGHNT, CDR2 YYREEE, per germline (reference sequence). There are 15 residues in the CDR3. The CDR3 bases are TGTGCCAGCAGCTTGTTAGCGGGAGCTCGAAATGAGCAGTTCTTC. Residues: CASSLLAGARNEQFF.

This clone was detected once. V usage is TRBV19 and J usage is TRBJ1-3, with TRBD1 matching over 10 bases. The trim removed 3 bases at V and 3 bases at J, leaving 8 bases unmatched. Germline V CDR1 and CDR2: LNHDA, SQIVND (reference sequence). CDR3 length: 17 residues. The CDR3 protein is CASSIGPGQGNGNTIYF. Here the CDR3 DNA reads TGTGCCAGTAGTATTGGGCCGGGACAGGGGAATGGAAACACCATATATTTT.

V and J are TRBV5-1 and TRBJ1-1; D is ambiguous. CDR1 SGHRS and CDR2 YFSETQ come from the germline V gene. Deletions cut 0 bases from V and 3 bases from J, with 9 bases between. This CDR3 is built from 14 residues. CDR3 sequence (DNA): TGCGCCAGCAGCTTGGGACAAAGTCACACTGAAGCTTTCTTT. This encodes CASSLGQSHTEAFF.

This sequence joins TRBV4-2 and TRBJ2-3; 7 bases fit TRBD1. The germline gives CDR1 LGHNA, CDR2 YNFKEQ. Trimming at V came to 1 base and at J to 1 base, leaving 2 bases not matched to a gene. The CDR3 is made up of 15 amino acids. The CDR3 sequence is CASSQGGTGTDTQYF. CDR3 DNA sequence: TGTGCCAGCAGCCAAGGTGGGACAGGCACAGATACGCAGTATTTT.

J is TRBJ1-2 and V is TRBV27; weak D call: TRBD1 (5 bases). V lost 4 bases to trimming and J lost 3 bases, with 6 bases between them. Germline values: CDR1 MNHEY, CDR2 SMNVEV (reference sequence). The CDR3 sequence is 12 residues long. CDR3 nucleotide sequence: TGTGCCAGCAGTTCAGGGCACTATGGCTACACCTTC. It codes for CASSSGHYGYTF.

This chain connects TRBV28 to TRBJ1-3; unclear D gene. V was pared by 8 bases and J by 9 bases, with 14 bases between. This CDR3 is built from 12 residues. From germline, CDR1 is MDHEN and CDR2 SYDVKM. The CDR3 protein is CASSRYGSTIYF. In DNA, the CDR3 is TGTGCCAGCTCGAGGTACGGGAGCACCATATATTTT.

The CDR3 sequence: CASSLSDTGLTEAFF. The DNA for the CDR3 is TGTGCCAGCAGTTTATCGGATACAGGGCTCACTGAAGCTTTCTTT. J is TRBJ1-1 and V is TRBV28, with D tentatively TRBD1 (6 bases). V was pared by 1 base and J by 4 bases, with 13 bases between. The germline V gene has CDR1 MDHEN and CDR2 SYDVKM. This CDR3 has 15 amino acids.

CDR3 amino acids: CASRDGLAGASYNEQFF. The CDR3 DNA is TGTGCCAGTAGGGATGGACTAGCGGGGGCGTCCTACAATGAGCAGTTCTTC. The V and J genes are TRBV19 and TRBJ2-1, with 13 bases fitting TRBD2. Trimming removed 6 bases from V and 1 base from J; junction bases left unmatched: 6. CDR1 and CDR2 from the germline V gene are LNHDA and SQIVND (reference sequence). This CDR3 region has 17 residues.

The chain uses TRBV19 and TRBJ2-7; TRBD1 matches 10 bases. The CDR3 runs to 15 residues. Germline trimming cut 4 bases from V and 2 bases from J; bases unmatched to any gene: 5. CDR1 LNHDA and CDR2 SQIVND come from the germline V gene (reference sequence). The CDR3 spells CASSTRDRGTYEQYF. In DNA, the CDR3 is TGTGCCAGTAGTACCCGGGACAGGGGCACCTACGAGCAGTACTTC.

V and J are TRBV28 and TRBJ2-3, with D tentatively TRBD1 (5 bases). Germline V gene data show CDR1 as MDHEN and CDR2 as SYDVKM. V was cut by 5 bases and J by 5 bases, with 11 bases left in between. CDR3 length: 13 residues. Written as DNA, the CDR3 is TGTGCCAGCAGTGCAGGGATGGTAGATACGCAGTATTTT. It translates to CASSAGMVDTQYF. Together with reference TRBV28 and TRBJ2-3, the CDR3 gives the full variable domain: DVKVTQSSRYLVKRTGEKVFLECVQDMDHENMFWYRQDPGLGLRLIYFSYDVKMKEKGDIPEGYSVSREKKERFSLILESASTNQTSMYLCASSAGMVDTQYFGPGTRLTVL.

The gene calls are TRBV28 and TRBJ1-5; D may be TRBD1 (6 bases). The CDR3 contains 15 residues. From germline, CDR1 is MDHEN and CDR2 SYDVKM. The V and J ends lost 5 bases and 5 bases respectively, with 16 bases between them. Here the CDR3 reads CASSRPGTFHQPQHF. The CDR3 nucleotides read TGTGCCAGCAGTCGCCCCGGGACATTTCATCAGCCCCAGCATTTT.

This rearrangement joins TRBV5-5 to TRBJ2-2, with D possibly matching TRBD1 (6 bases). Germline values: CDR1 SGHKS, CDR2 YYEKEE (reference sequence). This CDR3 spans 16 amino acids. V lost 4 bases and J 4 bases, leaving 17 bases between the germline ends. The CDR3 region has the DNA TGTGCCAGCAGCCTTACAGGGTCGGTAGTCACCGGGGAGCTGTTTTTT. Its translation is CASSLTGSVVTGELFF.